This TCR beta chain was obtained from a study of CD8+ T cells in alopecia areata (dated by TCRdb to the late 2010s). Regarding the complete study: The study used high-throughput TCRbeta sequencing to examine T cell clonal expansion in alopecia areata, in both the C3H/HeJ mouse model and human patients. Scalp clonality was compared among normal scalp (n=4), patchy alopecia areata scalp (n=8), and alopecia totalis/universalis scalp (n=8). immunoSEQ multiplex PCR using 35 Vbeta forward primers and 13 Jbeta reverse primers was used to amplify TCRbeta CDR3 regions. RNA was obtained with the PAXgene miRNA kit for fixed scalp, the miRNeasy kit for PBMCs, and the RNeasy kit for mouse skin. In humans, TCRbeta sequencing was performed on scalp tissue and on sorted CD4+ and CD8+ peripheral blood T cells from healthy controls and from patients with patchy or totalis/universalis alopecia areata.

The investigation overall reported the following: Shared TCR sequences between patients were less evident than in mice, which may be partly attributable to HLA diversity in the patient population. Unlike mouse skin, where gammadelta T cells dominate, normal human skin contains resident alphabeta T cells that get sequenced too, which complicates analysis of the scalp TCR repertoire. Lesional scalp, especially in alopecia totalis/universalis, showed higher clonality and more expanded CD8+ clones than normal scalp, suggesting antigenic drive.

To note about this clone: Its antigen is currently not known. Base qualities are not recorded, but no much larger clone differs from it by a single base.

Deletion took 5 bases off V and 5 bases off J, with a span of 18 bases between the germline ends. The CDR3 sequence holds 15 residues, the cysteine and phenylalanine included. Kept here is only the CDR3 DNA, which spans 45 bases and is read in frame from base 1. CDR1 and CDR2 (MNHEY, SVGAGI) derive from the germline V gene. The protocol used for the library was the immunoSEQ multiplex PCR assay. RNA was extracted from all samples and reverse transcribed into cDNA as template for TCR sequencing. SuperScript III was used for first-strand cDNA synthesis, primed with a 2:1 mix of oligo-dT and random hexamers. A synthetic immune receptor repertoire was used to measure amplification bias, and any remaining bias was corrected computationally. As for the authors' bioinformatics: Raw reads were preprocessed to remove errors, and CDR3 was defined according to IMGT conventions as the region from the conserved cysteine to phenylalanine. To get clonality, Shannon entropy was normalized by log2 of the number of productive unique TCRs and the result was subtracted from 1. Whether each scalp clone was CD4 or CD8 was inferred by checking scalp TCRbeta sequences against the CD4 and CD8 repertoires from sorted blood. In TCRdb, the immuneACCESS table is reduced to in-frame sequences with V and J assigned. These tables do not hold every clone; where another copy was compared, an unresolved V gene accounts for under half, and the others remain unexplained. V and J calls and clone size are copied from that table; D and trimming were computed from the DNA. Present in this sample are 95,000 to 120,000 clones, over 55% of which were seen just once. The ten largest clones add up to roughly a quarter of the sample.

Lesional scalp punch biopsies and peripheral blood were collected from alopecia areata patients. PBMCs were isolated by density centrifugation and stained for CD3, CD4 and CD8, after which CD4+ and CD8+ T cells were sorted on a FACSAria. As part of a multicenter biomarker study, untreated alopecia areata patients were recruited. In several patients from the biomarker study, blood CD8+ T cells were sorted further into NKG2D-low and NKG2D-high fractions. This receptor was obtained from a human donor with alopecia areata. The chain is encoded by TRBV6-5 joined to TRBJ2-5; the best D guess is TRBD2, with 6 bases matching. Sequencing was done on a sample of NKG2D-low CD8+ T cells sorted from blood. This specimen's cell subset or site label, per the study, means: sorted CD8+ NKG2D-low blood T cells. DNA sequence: TGTGCCAGCAGTCCACCGGGACTCCTTGTGGAGACCCAGTACTTC. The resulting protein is CASSPPGLLVETQYF.